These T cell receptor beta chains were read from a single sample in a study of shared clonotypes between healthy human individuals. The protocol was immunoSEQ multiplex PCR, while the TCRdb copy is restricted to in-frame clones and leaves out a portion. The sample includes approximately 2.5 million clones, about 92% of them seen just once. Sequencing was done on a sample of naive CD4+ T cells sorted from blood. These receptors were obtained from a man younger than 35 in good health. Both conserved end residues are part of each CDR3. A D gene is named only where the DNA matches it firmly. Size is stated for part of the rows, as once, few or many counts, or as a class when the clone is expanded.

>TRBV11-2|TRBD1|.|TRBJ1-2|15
CASSLGDRDFYGYTF
TGTGCCAGCAGCTTAGGGGACAGAGATTTCTATGGCTACACCTTC
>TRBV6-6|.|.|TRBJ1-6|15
CASSYPTRVGPPLHF
TGTGCCAGCAGTTACCCCACGAGGGTTGGCCCACCCCTCCACTTT
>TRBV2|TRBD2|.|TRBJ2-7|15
CASRAPTSGTYEQYF
TGTGCCAGCAGGGCCCCGACTAGCGGTACCTACGAGCAGTACTTC
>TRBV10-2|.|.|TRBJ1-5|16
CASSEPGTAEYQPQHF
TGCGCCAGCAGTGAACCTGGAACCGCGGAATATCAGCCCCAGCATTTT
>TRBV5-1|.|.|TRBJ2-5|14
CASRGPAGWETQYF
TGCGCCAGCAGGGGTCCTGCGGGCTGGGAGACCCAGTACTTC
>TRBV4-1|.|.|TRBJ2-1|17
CASSIAPGLASYNEQFF
TGCGCCAGCAGCATAGCACCCGGGCTAGCCTCCTACAATGAGCAGTTCTTC
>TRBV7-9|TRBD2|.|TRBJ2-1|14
CASSFSGGYNEQFF
TGTGCCAGCAGCTTTAGCGGGGGCTACAATGAGCAGTTCTTC
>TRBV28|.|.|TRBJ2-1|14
CASWATTGYNEQFF
TGTGCTTCGTGGGCAACGACAGGCTACAATGAGCAGTTCTTC
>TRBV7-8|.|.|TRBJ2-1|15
CASSLESGVYNEQFF
TGTGCCAGCAGCTTAGAAAGTGGGGTGTACAATGAGCAGTTCTTC
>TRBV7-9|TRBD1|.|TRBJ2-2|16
CASSLIGTGSTGELFF
TGTGCCAGCAGCTTAATCGGGACAGGGTCCACCGGGGAGCTGTTTTTT
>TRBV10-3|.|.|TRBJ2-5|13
CAISEGGPKTQYF
TGTGCCATCAGTGAAGGCGGGCCGAAGACCCAGTACTTC
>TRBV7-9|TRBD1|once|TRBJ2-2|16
CASRPPGQGATGELFF
TGTGCCAGCAGACCTCCGGGACAGGGGGCAACCGGGGAGCTGTTTTTT
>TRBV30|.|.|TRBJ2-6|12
CAWEAGANVLTF
TGTGCCTGGGAAGCTGGGGCCAACGTCCTGACTTTC
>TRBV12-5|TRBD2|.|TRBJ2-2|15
CASGVAGVNTGELFF
TGTGCTAGTGGGGTAGCGGGGGTCAACACCGGGGAGCTGTTTTTT
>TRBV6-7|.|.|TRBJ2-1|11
CASPGYNEQFF
TGTGCCAGCCCAGGATACAATGAGCAGTTCTTC
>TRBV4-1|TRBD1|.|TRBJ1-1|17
CASSQESTQGGSTEAFF
TGCGCCAGCAGCCAAGAATCGACCCAGGGGGGATCCACTGAAGCTTTCTTT
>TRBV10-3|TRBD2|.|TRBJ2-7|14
CAITREGGTYEQYF
TGTGCCATCACCCGGGAGGGGGGGACCTACGAGCAGTACTTC
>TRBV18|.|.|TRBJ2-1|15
CASSPSEPAANEQFF
TGTGCCAGCTCACCCTCCGAGCCCGCGGCCAATGAGCAGTTCTTC